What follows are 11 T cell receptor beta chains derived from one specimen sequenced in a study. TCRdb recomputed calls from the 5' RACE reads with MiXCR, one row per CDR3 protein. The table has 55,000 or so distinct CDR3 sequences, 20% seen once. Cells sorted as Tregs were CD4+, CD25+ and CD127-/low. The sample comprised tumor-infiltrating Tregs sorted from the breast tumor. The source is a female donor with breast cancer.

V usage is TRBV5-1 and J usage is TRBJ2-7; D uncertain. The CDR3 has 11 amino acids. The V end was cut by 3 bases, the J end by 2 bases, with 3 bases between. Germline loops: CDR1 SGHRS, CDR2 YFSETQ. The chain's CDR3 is CASSSPYEQYF. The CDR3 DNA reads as TGCGCCAGCAGCTCACCCTACGAGCAGTACTTC.

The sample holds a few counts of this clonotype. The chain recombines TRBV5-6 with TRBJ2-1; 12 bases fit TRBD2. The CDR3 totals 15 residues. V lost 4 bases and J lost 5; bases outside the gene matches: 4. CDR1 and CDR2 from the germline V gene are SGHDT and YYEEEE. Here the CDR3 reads CASSKLAGGNNEQFF. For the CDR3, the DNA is TGTGCCAGCAGCAAACTAGCGGGAGGTAACAATGAGCAGTTCTTC.

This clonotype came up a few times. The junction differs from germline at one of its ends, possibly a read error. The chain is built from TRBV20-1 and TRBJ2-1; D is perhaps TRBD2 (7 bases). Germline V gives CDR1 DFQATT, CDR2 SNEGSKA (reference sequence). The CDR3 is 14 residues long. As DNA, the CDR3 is TGCAGTGCTAGAGGGGGGGGGCAATACAGTGAGCAGTTCTTC. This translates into CSARGGGQYSEQFF.

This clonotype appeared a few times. The CDR3 reads CASSLSRPYYEQYF. The CDR3 bases are TGCGCCAGCAGCTTGTCCAGACCCTACTACGAGCAGTACTTC. J is TRBJ2-7 and V is TRBV5-1; D unresolved. The CDR3 runs to 14 residues. Germline CDR1 reads SGHRS; CDR2 reads YFSETQ. V was trimmed by 1 base and J by 3 bases, leaving 11 bases between them.

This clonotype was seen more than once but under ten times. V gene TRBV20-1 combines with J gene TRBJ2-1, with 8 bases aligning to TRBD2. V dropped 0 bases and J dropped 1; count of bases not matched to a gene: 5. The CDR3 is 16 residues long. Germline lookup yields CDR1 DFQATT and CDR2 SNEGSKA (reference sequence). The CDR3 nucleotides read TGCAGTGCTAGAGACCCGACTAGCGAATCCTACAATGAGCAGTTCTTC. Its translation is CSARDPTSESYNEQFF.

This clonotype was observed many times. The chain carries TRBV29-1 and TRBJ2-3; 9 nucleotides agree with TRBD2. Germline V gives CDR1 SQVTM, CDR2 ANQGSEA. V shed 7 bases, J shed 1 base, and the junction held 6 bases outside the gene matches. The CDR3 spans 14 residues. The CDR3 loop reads CSADIAGGTDTQYF. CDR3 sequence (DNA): TGCAGCGCAGATATAGCGGGAGGCACAGATACGCAGTATTTT.

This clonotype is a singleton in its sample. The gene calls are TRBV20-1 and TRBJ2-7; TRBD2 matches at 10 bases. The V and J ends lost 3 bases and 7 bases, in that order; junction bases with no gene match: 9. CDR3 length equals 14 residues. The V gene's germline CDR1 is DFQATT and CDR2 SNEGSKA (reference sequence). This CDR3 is CSARRTSGVREQYF. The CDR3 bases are TGCAGTGCTAGGAGGACTAGCGGTGTGCGGGAGCAGTACTTC.

CDR3 DNA sequence: TGTGCCAGCTCACCACCCCTCCAAGAGACCCAGTACTTC. It yields the protein CASSPPLQETQYF. This rearrangement joins TRBV18 to TRBJ2-5; D not resolved. Trimming cost V 0 bases and J 1 base, with 3 bases left between them. Germline-derived CDR1 and CDR2 are KGHSH and LQKENI. CDR3 size: 13 residues.

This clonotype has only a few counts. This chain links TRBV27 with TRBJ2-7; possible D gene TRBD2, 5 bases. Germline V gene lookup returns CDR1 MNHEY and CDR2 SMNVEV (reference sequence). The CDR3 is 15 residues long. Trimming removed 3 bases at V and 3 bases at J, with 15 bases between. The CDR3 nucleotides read TGTGCCAGCAGTTTTTTTCGGGAAGAGCTCTACGAGCAGTACTTC. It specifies CASSFFREELYEQYF.

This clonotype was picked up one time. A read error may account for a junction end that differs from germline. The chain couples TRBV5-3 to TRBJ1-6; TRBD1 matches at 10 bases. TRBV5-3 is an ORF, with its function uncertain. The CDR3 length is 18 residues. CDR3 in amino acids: CARSIPGQGFLGASPLQF. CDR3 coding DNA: TGTGCCAGAAGCATACCGGGACAGGGGTTTTTGGGAGCTTCACCCCTCCAATTT.

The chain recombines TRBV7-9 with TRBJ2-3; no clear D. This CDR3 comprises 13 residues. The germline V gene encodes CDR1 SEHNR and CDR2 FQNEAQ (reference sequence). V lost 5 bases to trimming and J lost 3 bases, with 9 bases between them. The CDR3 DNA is TGTGCCAGCAGCCTGGGGTGGACAGATACGCAGTATTTT. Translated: CASSLGWTDTQYF.